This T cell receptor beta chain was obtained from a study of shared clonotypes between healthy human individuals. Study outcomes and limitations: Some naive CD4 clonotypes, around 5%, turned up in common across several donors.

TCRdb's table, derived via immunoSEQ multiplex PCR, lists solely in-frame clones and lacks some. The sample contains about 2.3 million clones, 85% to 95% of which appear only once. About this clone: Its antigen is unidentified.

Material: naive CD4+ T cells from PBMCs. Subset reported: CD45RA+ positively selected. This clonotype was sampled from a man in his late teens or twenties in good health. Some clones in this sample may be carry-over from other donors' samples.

The CDR3 sequence: CASSLWGSAATRPSETQYF. CDR3 coding DNA: TGCGCCAGCAGCTTGTGGGGCAGTGCCGCGACTCGCCCCTCCGAGACCCAGTACTTC. This sequence joins TRBV5-1 and TRBJ2-5; D is perhaps TRBD1 (5 bases). V was pared by 1 base and J by 5 bases, with 27 bases between. Germline CDR1 reads SGHRS; CDR2 reads YFSETQ. This CDR3 comprises 19 residues. The complete variable domain, with remaining parts taken from reference TRBV5-1 and TRBJ2-5, reads KAGVTQTPRYLIKTRGQQVTLSCSPISGHRSVSWYQQTPGQGLQFLFEYFSETQRNKGNFPGRFSGRQFSNSRSEMNVSTLELGDSALYLCASSLWGSAATRPSETQYFGPGTRLLVL.